The 27 T cell receptor beta chains in this list originate from one sample, sequenced in a study of shared clonotypes between healthy human individuals. Assay: immunoSEQ multiplex PCR; the TCRdb copy retains only in-frame clones and omits some. The data show under 200,000 clones, about 93% seen once. The sample comprised naive CD4+ T cells sorted from blood. Regarding subset: CD45RA+ positively selected. The receptors come from a woman aged 25 to 45 in good health.

V and J are TRBV19 and TRBJ2-7; D is uncertain. The V end lost 1 base, the J end lost 2 bases, and 15 bases lay between the germline ends. Germline CDR1 and CDR2: LNHDA and SQIVND (reference sequence). The CDR3 loop spans 16 amino acids. The CDR3 sequence is CASSIASSTETYEQYF. The CDR3 DNA is TGTGCCAGTAGTATAGCCAGTTCGACGGAAACCTACGAGCAGTACTTC.

This chain uses TRBV27 with TRBJ2-7, with no clear D. This CDR3 spans 13 amino acids. CDR1 and CDR2 (germline): MNHEY, SMNVEV (reference sequence). V lost 4 bases and J lost 6, with 13 bases in between. CDR3 in DNA: TGTGCCAGCAGTTCTGGCTACCGCCTCGAGCAGTACTTC. It translates to CASSSGYRLEQYF.

V usage is TRBV18 and J usage is TRBJ2-7; 13 nucleotides match TRBD2. The CDR3 totals 18 residues. The germline V gene has CDR1 KGHSH and CDR2 LQKENI. The V segment lost 3 bases and the J segment 3 bases; nucleotides outside the gene matches: 11. Here the CDR3 DNA reads TGTGCCAGCTCACCGCGGGCCTTCGGACTAGCGGGAGACTACGAGCAGTACTTC. Translation: CASSPRAFGLAGDYEQYF.

The CDR3: CASSLARHEGRPLEQYF. CDR3 coding DNA: TGCGCCAGCAGCTTGGCCCGTCATGAAGGACGGCCGCTTGAGCAGTACTTC. The V gene is TRBV5-1, the J gene TRBJ2-7; D ambiguous. Germline V gene data show CDR1 as SGHRS and CDR2 as YFSETQ. V lost 0 bases to trimming and J lost 7 bases, with 23 bases between them. This CDR3 comprises 17 residues.

V usage is TRBV19 and J usage is TRBJ1-2, with D possibly matching TRBD1 (5 bases). This CDR3 has 14 residues. Trimming shortened V by 6 bases and J by 5 bases, and 16 bases separated the two germline ends. Germline assignment: CDR1 LNHDA and CDR2 SQIVND (reference sequence). DNA for the CDR3: TGTGCCAGTAGGGTCAGGGCTAACCATTATGGCTACACCTTC. This sequence encodes CASRVRANHYGYTF. The full variable domain, rest sourced from reference TRBV19 and TRBJ1-2, is DGGITQSPKYLFRKEGQNVTLSCEQNLNHDAMYWYRQDPGQGLRLIYYSQIVNDFQKGDIAEGYSVSREKKESFPLTVTSAQKNPTAFYLCASRVRANHYGYTFGSGTRLTVV.

This rearrangement joins TRBV28 to TRBJ2-5; 7 nucleotides agree with TRBD1. With the DNA end fitting TRBJ2-7 better, the J assignment may be wrong. The germline V gene encodes CDR1 MDHEN and CDR2 SYDVKM. The CDR3 has 14 residues. The DNA of the CDR3 is TGTGCCAGCACGCCCGGGACAGCGAATTACGAGCAGTACTTC. This encodes CASTPGTANYEQYF.

The chain has TRBV7-8 and TRBJ2-2; D remains unclear. V was clipped by 0 bases and J by 5 bases, with 13 bases between them. The CDR3 runs to 16 residues. Germline V gene lookup returns CDR1 SGHVS and CDR2 FQNEAQ. CDR3 loop: CASSLASSVLTGELFF. In nucleotides, the CDR3 is TGTGCCAGCAGCTTAGCGTCGTCCGTGCTGACCGGGGAGCTGTTTTTT.

J is TRBJ2-5 and V is TRBV10-3; D unresolved. The J call may be wrong; the DNA end is better matched by TRBJ2-7. The CDR3 runs to 12 residues. The germline V gene has CDR1 ENHRY and CDR2 SYGVKD. CDR3 sequence reads: CAIRGRDYEQYF. Written as DNA, the CDR3 is TGTGCCATCAGGGGTAGGGACTACGAGCAGTACTTC.

This chain uses TRBV7-2 with TRBJ2-7; D unclear. Per germline, CDR1 SGHTA and CDR2 FQGNSA. There are 13 residues in the CDR3. Trimming took 0 bases from V and 7 from J, leaving 10 bases between them. This chain's CDR3 is CASSLALADEQYF. The CDR3 DNA reads TGTGCCAGCAGCTTAGCGTTAGCAGATGAGCAGTACTTC. Full variable domain (remainder filled in from reference TRBV7-2 and TRBJ2-7): GAGVSQSPSNKVTEKGKDVELRCDPISGHTALYWYRQSLGQGLEFLIYFQGNSAPDKSGLPSDRFSAERTGGSVSTLTIQRTQQEDSAVYLCASSLALADEQYFGPGTRLTVT.

This chain links TRBV28 with TRBJ1-1, with 8 bases identical to TRBD1. CDR3 length: 15 amino acids. The germline V gene encodes CDR1 MDHEN and CDR2 SYDVKM. V was pared by 3 bases and J by 1 base, with 4 bases of the junction left unmatched. CDR3 coding DNA: TGTGCCAGCAGTTTGAGGACAGGGAGGAACACTGAAGCTTTCTTT. It yields the protein CASSLRTGRNTEAFF. The full variable domain, its missing parts supplied by reference TRBV28 and TRBJ1-1, is DVKVTQSSRYLVKRTGEKVFLECVQDMDHENMFWYRQDPGLGLRLIYFSYDVKMKEKGDIPEGYSVSREKKERFSLILESASTNQTSMYLCASSLRTGRNTEAFFGQGTRLTVV.

The chain couples TRBV27 to TRBJ2-1; 14 bases fit TRBD2. V was clipped by 1 base and J by 9 bases; unmatched bases: 5. The CDR3 is 16 amino acids. In germline, CDR1 is MNHEY, CDR2 SMNVEV (reference sequence). CDR3 residues: CASSLFGTSGSPEQFF. CDR3 sequence (DNA): TGTGCCAGCAGTTTATTTGGGACTAGCGGGAGTCCTGAGCAGTTCTTC.

The rearrangement links TRBV4-1 to TRBJ1-4; D is ambiguous. The V gene's germline CDR1 is MGHRA and CDR2 YSYEKL. CDR3 length: 16 residues. Trimming removed 0 bases at V and 8 bases at J, with 16 bases between. DNA for the CDR3: TGCGCCAGCAGCCAAGACGTGAGCCTACAGCACGAAAAACTGTTTTTT. Protein: CASSQDVSLQHEKLFF.

V and J are TRBV28 and TRBJ2-2, with D unresolved. CDR3 length: 15 amino acids. Trimming removed 3 bases from V and 1 base from J, with 9 bases in between. Germline values: CDR1 MDHEN, CDR2 SYDVKM. CDR3 DNA sequence: TGTGCCAGCAGTTTTGACTCCATGAACACCGGGGAGCTGTTTTTT. Translated: CASSFDSMNTGELFF.

This clone was seen more than once but under ten times. The rearrangement links TRBV2 to TRBJ2-7; D remains unclear. Trimming shortened V by 3 bases and J by 0 bases, and 9 bases separated the two germline ends. The length of the CDR3 is 14 residues. Germline V CDR1 and CDR2: SNHLY, FYNNEI. The DNA for the CDR3 is TGTGCCAGCAGTGAGATAGGGCGCTCCTACGAGCAGTACTTC. Translated: CASSEIGRSYEQYF.

The V and J genes are TRBV4-1 and TRBJ2-5; 12 bases line up with TRBD1. The J call may not be correct, given that the DNA end is closer to TRBJ2-7. This CDR3 has 15 amino acids. Germline V gene sequence: CDR1 MGHRA, CDR2 YSYEKL. The CDR3 protein is CASSQGDRGLYEQYF. The CDR3 DNA sequence: TGCGCCAGCAGCCAAGGGGACAGGGGGCTCTACGAGCAGTACTTC.

The chain uses TRBV28 and TRBJ2-7; D is tentatively TRBD1 or TRBD2 (5 bases each). Per germline, CDR1 MDHEN and CDR2 SYDVKM. The CDR3 loop spans 15 amino acids. Trimming took off 4 bases at V and 3 bases at J, with 16 bases between the two ends. The CDR3 DNA follows: TGTGCCAGCAGTTCCGGGACCGAAACCTACTACGAGCAGTACTTC. Its translation: CASSSGTETYYEQYF.

The chain employs TRBV6-1 and TRBJ2-7, with TRBD1 matching 10 bases. The CDR3 runs to 16 residues. Germline assignment: CDR1 MNHNS and CDR2 SASEGT. V gave up 0 bases and J gave up 4 bases; unmatched junction bases: 6. The CDR3 here is CASSEASGQGTYEQYF. The CDR3 bases are TGTGCCAGCAGTGAAGCCTCGGGACAGGGGACTTACGAGCAGTACTTC.

The rearrangement joins TRBV6-5 to TRBJ2-7, with D hard to call. Germline loops: CDR1 MNHEY, CDR2 SVGAGI. The length of the CDR3 is 14 residues. V gave up 0 bases and J gave up 3 bases, with 9 bases separating them. CDR3: CASSYSAEDYEQYF. CDR3 sequence (DNA): TGTGCCAGCAGTTACTCGGCAGAAGACTACGAGCAGTACTTC.

V and J are TRBV5-8 and TRBJ2-6; D is undetermined. Germline lookup yields CDR1 SGHTS and CDR2 YDEGEE. Trimming left V 7 bases short and J 0 bases short, with 8 bases between. This CDR3 comprises 14 residues. This CDR3 reads CASGMNSGANVLTF. The CDR3 coding sequence is TGTGCCAGCGGAATGAACTCTGGGGCCAACGTCCTGACTTTC.

V and J are TRBV5-1 and TRBJ2-2; 11 positions agree with TRBD2. The CDR3 is 17 residues long. Germline values: CDR1 SGHRS, CDR2 YFSETQ. The trim removed 1 base at V and 5 bases at J, leaving 7 bases unmatched. CDR3 in DNA: TGCGCCAGCAGCTTGATTACTAGCGGGAGAGGAACCGGGGAGCTGTTTTTT. Translation: CASSLITSGRGTGELFF.

The chain couples TRBV19 to TRBJ2-2; no reliable D call. The CDR3 is 14 residues long. The V end was cut by 3 bases, the J end by 1 base, with 6 bases between. Per the germline V gene, CDR1 is LNHDA and CDR2 is SQIVND (reference sequence). For the CDR3, the DNA is TGTGCCAGTAGTATTGACTTGAACACCGGGGAGCTGTTTTTT. This codes for CASSIDLNTGELFF.

This clone was seen only a few times. The rearrangement links TRBV11-2 to TRBJ2-7, with D maybe TRBD2 (5 bases). Germline-derived CDR1 and CDR2 are SGHAT and FQNNGV. The CDR3 is made up of 14 amino acids. Trimming cost V 5 bases and J 3 bases, with 14 bases left between them. CDR3 loop: CASSPTTRVYEQYF. The CDR3 bases are TGTGCCAGCAGCCCCACTACTAGGGTCTACGAGCAGTACTTC.

This chain uses TRBV19 with TRBJ2-7, with D maybe TRBD2 (5 bases). This CDR3 has 16 amino acids. V was clipped by 6 bases and J by 3 bases, with 21 bases between them. CDR1 is LNHDA and CDR2 is SQIVND in the germline V gene (reference sequence). Written as DNA, the CDR3 is TGTGCCAGTAGCCCGAAGAGGGCATCGGTTGGCTACGAGCAGTACTTC. The encoded protein is CASSPKRASVGYEQYF.

The J gene is TRBJ1-5, the V gene TRBV28; the D is unclear. V lost 5 bases to trimming and J lost 4 bases, with 12 bases between them. The CDR3 has 14 residues. Per the germline V gene, CDR1 is MDHEN and CDR2 is SYDVKM. As DNA, the CDR3 is TGTGCCAGCAGTGGACCGAATGAAAATCAGCCCCAGCATTTT. It codes for CASSGPNENQPQHF. Complete variable domain (other parts from reference TRBV28 and TRBJ1-5): DVKVTQSSRYLVKRTGEKVFLECVQDMDHENMFWYRQDPGLGLRLIYFSYDVKMKEKGDIPEGYSVSREKKERFSLILESASTNQTSMYLCASSGPNENQPQHFGDGTRLSIL.

V and J are TRBV28 and TRBJ2-5; D might be TRBD1 (6 bases). This CDR3 contains 13 residues. V gave up 7 bases and J gave up 2 bases, with 11 bases separating them. Looked up from germline, CDR1 is MDHEN and CDR2 is SYDVKM. The DNA for the CDR3 is TGTGCCAGCACCGTAGGACAGCAAGAGACCCAGTACTTC. This encodes CASTVGQQETQYF.

The chain recombines TRBV27 with TRBJ2-2; D is unclear. Trimming pared 2 bases from V and 2 bases from J, leaving 6 bases between. CDR1 is MNHEY and CDR2 is SMNVEV in the germline V gene (reference sequence). There are 14 residues in the CDR3. This chain's CDR3 is CASSLVGNTGELFF. CDR3 coding DNA: TGTGCCAGCAGTTTAGTCGGAAACACCGGGGAGCTGTTTTTT.

This chain links TRBV11-2 with TRBJ2-7; the match to TRBD2 covers 7 bases. The V gene's germline CDR1 is SGHAT and CDR2 FQNNGV. J gave up 1 base and V 1 base, and 4 bases lay outside the gene matches. This CDR3 region has 15 residues. CDR3 DNA: TGTGCCAGCAGCTTAGGAGTAGCGGGTTCCTACGAGCAGTACTTC. Translation: CASSLGVAGSYEQYF.